A single sample gave rise to the 30 T cell receptor beta chains below, sequenced in a study of cytomegalovirus exposure and HLA in healthy donors. PCR was performed using 60 Vbeta and 13 Jbeta primers. The method was immunoSEQ multiplex PCR; TCRdb's version includes in-frame clones alone and lacks a portion of them. In the table there are 95,000 to 150,000 clones, roughly 15% of which are singletons. The sequenced sample consisted of PBMCs. The receptors here all came from a woman aged 18-35 years in good health and CMV-seronegative.

Only a few counts were recorded for this clone. The chain links TRBV30 to TRBJ2-3, with 8 bases aligning to TRBD2. Trimming took 4 bases from V and 3 from J; bases not matched to a gene: 6. The CDR3 sequence is 14 residues long. The V gene's germline CDR1 is GTSNPN and CDR2 SVGIG (reference sequence). The CDR3 DNA is TGTGCCTGGACCTATGGACTAGCTACAGATACGCAGTATTTT. Its translation: CAWTYGLATDTQYF.

The chain employs TRBV28 and TRBJ2-3, with D maybe TRBD1 (5 bases). The germline V gene encodes CDR1 MDHEN and CDR2 SYDVKM. Trimming stripped 5 bases from V and 9 bases from J, with 6 bases between. This CDR3 spans 10 amino acids. CDR3 protein: CASSRGTQYF. DNA of the CDR3: TGTGCCAGCAGTAGGGGAACGCAGTATTTT.

The rearrangement joins TRBV6-6 to TRBJ2-3; D perhaps matches TRBD2 (7 bases). V shed 2 bases and J shed 4 bases, with 13 bases lying between them. CDR1 MNHNY and CDR2 SVGAGI come from the germline V gene (reference sequence). The CDR3 contains 15 residues. In nucleotides, the CDR3 is TGTGCCAGCAGTTACGAGGGAGGGGGGGCAGATACGCAGTATTTT. Residues: CASSYEGGGADTQYF.

In its sample, this clone was seen a few times. The J gene is TRBJ2-7, the V gene TRBV27; TRBD2 matches at 12 bases. Germline V lookup: CDR1 MNHEY, CDR2 SMNVEV (reference sequence). V trimming: 3 bases; J trimming: 5 bases; junction bases outside the gene matches: 5. This CDR3 comprises 15 residues. The CDR3 DNA reads as TGTGCCAGCAGTTTCCTTCCTAGCGGGAGGGACGAGCAGTACTTC. Its protein is CASSFLPSGRDEQYF.

The rearrangement links TRBV4-1 to TRBJ2-7; 14 nucleotides line up with TRBD2. Germline V lookup: CDR1 MGHRA, CDR2 YSYEKL. The CDR3 runs 17 residues. V shed 0 bases, J shed 0 bases, and the junction held 1 base outside the gene matches. CDR3 residues: CASSQEGLAGVSYEQYF. CDR3 nucleotide sequence: TGCGCCAGCAGCCAAGAGGGACTAGCGGGGGTCTCCTACGAGCAGTACTTC.

The rearrangement uses TRBV27 and TRBJ1-2; 9 positions agree with TRBD1. The CDR3 is 13 residues long. Germline lookup yields CDR1 MNHEY and CDR2 SMNVEV (reference sequence). V lost 2 bases to trimming and J lost 9 bases; unmatched junction nucleotides: 4. In DNA form, the CDR3 reads TGTGCCAGCAGTTTACACGGGACAGGGAGCTACACCTTC. This encodes CASSLHGTGSYTF.

V is TRBV28 and J is TRBJ1-2; no clear D gene. In germline, CDR1 is MDHEN, CDR2 SYDVKM. CDR3 size: 11 residues. With 5 bases removed from V and 12 bases from J, the gap between germline ends came to 13 bases. The CDR3 reads CASSTLEGDTF. In nucleotides, the CDR3 is TGTGCCAGCAGTACCCTAGAAGGTGACACCTTC.

This clone showed up just a few times. The V call is TRBV30, the J call TRBJ2-7, with D perhaps TRBD1 (5 bases). Germline CDR1 reads GTSNPN; CDR2 reads SVGIG (reference sequence). Trimming stripped 2 bases from V and 1 base from J, with 6 bases between. The CDR3 loop spans 12 amino acids. The CDR3 DNA reads TGTGCCTGGAGTCCAGGGTCCTACGAGCAGTACTTC. Protein sequence: CAWSPGSYEQYF. The full variable domain, with the rest looked up from reference TRBV30 and TRBJ2-7, is SQTIHQWPATLVQPVGSPLSLECTVEGTSNPNLYWYRQAAGRGLQLLFYSVGIGQISSEVPQNLSASRPQDRQFILSSKKLLLSDSGFYLCAWSPGSYEQYFGPGTRLTVT.

This chain joins TRBV15 and TRBJ2-1; 9 bases fit TRBD2. With 1 base clipped from V and 6 bases from J, the junction kept 4 bases outside the gene matches. Germline CDR1 LNHNV, CDR2 YYDKDF (reference sequence). The CDR3 sequence is 15 residues long. The CDR3 sequence is CATSRAGSGSNEQFF. The CDR3 DNA follows: TGTGCCACCAGCAGAGCAGGTAGCGGGAGCAATGAGCAGTTCTTC.

This clone has more than one count but fewer than ten. The chain recombines TRBV9 with TRBJ2-1; 12 nucleotides align to TRBD2. Germline V gene lookup returns CDR1 SGDLS and CDR2 YYNGEE. The V gene end was trimmed by 2 bases and the J gene end by 6 bases; junction bases not matched to a gene: 3. The CDR3 has 15 amino acids. The CDR3 DNA reads as TGTGCCAGCAGCGTTCTAGCGGGGGGGTTCAATGAGCAGTTCTTC. Translated: CASSVLAGGFNEQFF.

This clone has more than one count but fewer than ten. The V gene is TRBV4-2, the J gene TRBJ2-5, with 8 bases lining up with TRBD2. V gave up 0 bases and J gave up 4 bases; unmatched junction bases: 7. Germline V gene lookup returns CDR1 LGHNA and CDR2 YNFKEQ. The CDR3 is 16 amino acids. The CDR3 region is CASSQESAGGRETQYF. CDR3 in DNA: TGTGCCAGCAGCCAAGAATCGGCGGGGGGAAGAGAGACCCAGTACTTC.

This clone was seen more than once but under ten times. V and J are TRBV27 and TRBJ2-5; the match to TRBD1 covers 11 bases. J gave up 5 bases and V 6 bases, and 5 bases lay outside the gene matches. Germline CDR1 reads MNHEY; CDR2 reads SMNVEV (reference sequence). There are 14 residues in the CDR3. The CDR3 protein is CASRGDRGWETQYF. The CDR3 DNA sequence: TGTGCCAGCAGGGGGGACAGGGGGTGGGAGACCCAGTACTTC.

The chain couples TRBV5-1 to TRBJ2-7, with TRBD1 matching 8 bases. Per germline, CDR1 SGHRS and CDR2 YFSETQ. CDR3 size: 15 residues. Unmatched junction bases numbered 7, after V lost 4 bases and J lost 1 base. CDR3 coding DNA: TGCGCCAGCAGCCCCGCCGGGACAGGTTCCTACGAGCAGTACTTC. It translates to CASSPAGTGSYEQYF.

This sequence joins TRBV5-1 and TRBJ1-1, with 9 bases that match TRBD1. CDR3 length: 14 amino acids. With 3 bases clipped from V and 2 bases from J, the junction kept 2 bases outside the gene matches. Germline loops: CDR1 SGHRS, CDR2 YFSETQ. The CDR3 bases are TGCGCCAGCAGCTCGGGACAGGGAAACACTGAAGCTTTCTTT. Translation gives CASSSGQGNTEAFF.

Concerning this clone itself: The sample has other DNA sequences that encode this CDR3 too. V gene TRBV29-1 combines with J gene TRBJ1-1, with 7 nucleotides matching TRBD1. With V trimmed by 7 bases and J by 2 bases, 7 bases remained unmatched. The CDR3 contains 13 residues. Germline loops: CDR1 SQVTM, CDR2 ANQGSEA. The CDR3 is CSARTGPNTEAFF. For the CDR3, the DNA is TGCAGCGCCAGGACAGGCCCAAACACTGAAGCTTTCTTT.

The CDR3 region is CASRTGYLEGYTF. DNA of the CDR3: TGTGCCAGTCGTACAGGGTATCTCGAGGGCTACACCTTC. This chain joins TRBV25-1 and TRBJ1-2, with D possibly being TRBD1 (6 bases). The V end lost 9 bases, the J end lost 8 bases, and 19 bases lay between the germline ends. This CDR3 has 13 residues. Germline loops: CDR1 MGHDK, CDR2 SYGVNS.

This sequence joins TRBV30 and TRBJ1-2; TRBD1 is a possible D gene (6 bases). The length of the CDR3 is 12 residues. V was shortened by 1 base and J by 5 bases, with 8 bases between the two germline ends. Germline V CDR1 and CDR2: GTSNPN, SVGIG (reference sequence). The CDR3, as DNA: TGTGCCTGGAGTGGACAGGCGTATGGCTACACCTTC. This encodes CAWSGQAYGYTF.

This clone showed up just a few times. This chain uses TRBV5-4 with TRBJ1-1, with D unclear. V was clipped by 0 bases and J by 1 base, with 7 bases between them. Germline V lookup: CDR1 SGHNT, CDR2 YYREEE (reference sequence). The CDR3 is 14 amino acids. This CDR3 reads CASSLVSENTEAFF. The DNA of the CDR3 is TGTGCCAGCAGCTTGGTCAGTGAGAACACTGAAGCTTTCTTT.

This sequence joins TRBV4-2 and TRBJ1-3; D is uncertain. Germline loops: CDR1 LGHNA, CDR2 YNFKEQ. The V end was cut by 1 base, the J end by 1 base, with 11 bases between. This CDR3 spans 16 amino acids. CDR3 sequence (DNA): TGTGCCAGCAGCCAAGGGGAGGGAATTTCTGGAAACACCATATATTTT. Its protein is CASSQGEGISGNTIYF.

This clone turned up a few times. The chain links TRBV6-6 to TRBJ1-3, with 9 bases lining up with TRBD1. This CDR3 is built from 15 residues. Germline CDR1 and CDR2: MNHNY and SVGAGI (reference sequence). V shed 0 bases and J 5 bases; nucleotides not matched to a gene: 2. The CDR3 protein is CASSYSTGGRNTIYF. The CDR3 coding sequence is TGTGCCAGCAGTTACTCGACAGGGGGGAGAAACACCATATATTTT.

This clone appeared a few times. The V call is TRBV30, the J call TRBJ2-5; D is possibly TRBD2 (7 bases). Trimming removed 4 bases at V and 11 bases at J, with 20 bases between. Germline V CDR1 and CDR2: GTSNPN, SVGIG (reference sequence). The CDR3 spans 13 residues. The CDR3 sequence: CAWTEGGGNGQYF. The DNA of the CDR3 is TGTGCCTGGACCGAGGGGGGAGGGAATGGGCAGTACTTC.

The chain carries TRBV28 and TRBJ2-3; 8 positions agree with TRBD1. The CDR3 runs to 14 residues. Germline V CDR1 and CDR2: MDHEN, SYDVKM. The trim removed 5 bases at V and 7 bases at J, leaving 8 bases unmatched. CDR3 loop: CASSTDRGLNTQYF. Written as DNA, the CDR3 is TGTGCCAGCAGTACAGACAGGGGATTAAATACGCAGTATTTT.

The sample holds a few counts of this clone. The V call is TRBV28, the J call TRBJ2-7; tentative D call: TRBD2 (6 bases). Deletions cut 5 bases from V and 7 bases from J, with 18 bases between. The germline V gene encodes CDR1 MDHEN and CDR2 SYDVKM. CDR3 length: 14 residues. CDR3 sequence: CASSPPEGSQEQYF. The CDR3, as DNA: TGTGCCAGCAGTCCCCCGGAGGGTAGTCAGGAGCAGTACTTC.

J is TRBJ2-3 and V is TRBV9; D may be TRBD2 (5 bases). The CDR3 sequence is 14 residues long. The germline V gene encodes CDR1 SGDLS and CDR2 YYNGEE. Trimming removed 3 bases at V and 4 bases at J, with 12 bases between. CDR3 in DNA: TGTGCCAGCAGCGCAGGACTTACACCAGATACGCAGTATTTT. Amino acids: CASSAGLTPDTQYF.

The rearrangement links TRBV25-1 to TRBJ1-6; D is uncertain. The CDR3 has 15 amino acids. CDR1 and CDR2 (germline): MGHDK, SYGVNS. The V end was cut by 0 bases, the J end by 6 bases, with 9 bases between. The CDR3 is CASSEYRGVNSPLHF. DNA for the CDR3: TGTGCCAGCAGTGAATATCGCGGGGTTAATTCACCCCTCCACTTT.

This clone came up a few times. This chain connects TRBV4-1 to TRBJ1-4; D unresolved. Germline V gene data show CDR1 as MGHRA and CDR2 as YSYEKL. V gave up 3 bases and J gave up 5 bases, with 13 bases separating them. The length of the CDR3 is 15 residues. The CDR3 coding sequence is TGCGCCAGCAGCCACCGATCGGGTAGAAATGAAAAACTGTTTTTT. Translated: CASSHRSGRNEKLFF.

This clone was counted a few times. The CDR3, as DNA: TGCGCCAGCAGCCAAGTTGCCGCTAGCGGGAGAGGAGAGACCCAGTACTTC. Protein sequence: CASSQVAASGRGETQYF. The chain has TRBV4-1 and TRBJ2-5; 10 bases align to TRBD2. CDR3 length: 17 amino acids. Germline V gene sequence: CDR1 MGHRA, CDR2 YSYEKL. After removal of 1 base from V and 4 bases from J, the junction contained 9 bases not matched to a gene.

The chain has TRBV4-2 and TRBJ2-7; D is perhaps TRBD2 (5 bases). In germline, CDR1 is LGHNA, CDR2 YNFKEQ. Trimming left V 5 bases short and J 0 bases short, with 11 bases between. The CDR3 spans 14 residues. The CDR3 sequence: CASSGVGSSYEQYF. The CDR3 nucleotides are TGTGCCAGCAGCGGGGTGGGGAGCTCCTACGAGCAGTACTTC.

The V and J genes are TRBV4-1 and TRBJ2-1, with 7 bases matching TRBD2. Germline loops: CDR1 MGHRA, CDR2 YSYEKL. V lost 0 bases and J lost 6; bases outside the gene matches: 14. This CDR3 comprises 18 residues. CDR3: CASSQDWVAGVWGNEQFF. The DNA for the CDR3 is TGCGCCAGCAGCCAAGATTGGGTGGCGGGAGTCTGGGGCAATGAGCAGTTCTTC.

This rearrangement joins TRBV25-1 to TRBJ2-3; 8 nucleotides line up with TRBD1. Germline assignment: CDR1 MGHDK and CDR2 SYGVNS. V dropped 10 bases and J dropped 8; count of bases not matched to a gene: 8. This CDR3 region has 12 residues. The CDR3, as DNA: TGTGCCACCTCGGACAGGGCGCGTACGCAGTATTTT. Translated, it gives CATSDRARTQYF. The whole variable domain, remainder taken from reference TRBV25-1 and TRBJ2-3, is EADIYQTPRYLVIGTGKKITLECSQTMGHDKMYWYQQDPGMELHLIHYSYGVNSTEKGDLSSESTVSRIRTEHFPLTLESARPSHTSQYLCATSDRARTQYFGPGTRLTVL.